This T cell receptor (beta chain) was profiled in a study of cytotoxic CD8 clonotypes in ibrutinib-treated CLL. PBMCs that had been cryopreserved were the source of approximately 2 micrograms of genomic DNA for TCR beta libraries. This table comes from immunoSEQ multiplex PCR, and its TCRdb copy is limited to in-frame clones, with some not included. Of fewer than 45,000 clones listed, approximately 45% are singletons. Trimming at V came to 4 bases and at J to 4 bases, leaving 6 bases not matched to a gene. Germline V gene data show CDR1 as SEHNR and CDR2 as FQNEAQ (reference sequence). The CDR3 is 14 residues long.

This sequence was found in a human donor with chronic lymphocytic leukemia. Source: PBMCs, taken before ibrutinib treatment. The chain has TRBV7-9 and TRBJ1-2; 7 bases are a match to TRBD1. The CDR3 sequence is CASSYSTGIYGYTF. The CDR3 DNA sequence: TGTGCCAGCAGCTACTCGACAGGGATCTATGGCTACACCTTC.